The sample holds one count of the clone carrying this TCR beta chain. Its specificity is not known. The sample originates from a study of cytomegalovirus exposure and HLA in healthy donors. Vbeta (60) and Jbeta (13) primers were used in the PCR. Clones were sequenced by immunoSEQ multiplex PCR, and TCRdb holds only the in-frame ones, with some missing. This table has around 100,000 clones, under 85% appearing once. V gave up 4 bases and J gave up 8 bases, with 14 bases separating them. CDR1 is LNHDA, CDR2 SQIVND, per germline (reference sequence). The CDR3 consists of 14 residues. Study-level results: Later work associated 16,951 TCR beta sequences with HLA alleles at 0.05 false discovery rate.

Sequenced sample: PBMCs. The J gene is TRBJ2-2, the V gene TRBV19; D might be TRBD2 (7 bases). This clonotype was sampled from a middle-aged man in good health and CMV-seropositive. CDR3 in amino acids: CASSTLQGGGELFF. DNA of the CDR3: TGTGCCAGTAGTACATTACAGGGAGGGGGGGAGCTGTTTTTT. Complete variable domain (other parts from reference TRBV19 and TRBJ2-2): DGGITQSPKYLFRKEGQNVTLSCEQNLNHDAMYWYRQDPGQGLRLIYYSQIVNDFQKGDIAEGYSVSREKKESFPLTVTSAQKNPTAFYLCASSTLQGGGELFFGEGSRLTVL.